This TCR beta chain was recorded in a study of CD8 T cells in ankylosing spondylitis. TCRdb redid the calling of the 5' RACE reads with MiXCR, one entry per CDR3 protein. The sample yields about 110,000 distinct CDR3 sequences, more than 20% seen once. Trimming cost V 3 bases and J 0 bases, with 3 bases left between them. The CDR3 loop spans 13 amino acids. Germline values: CDR1 SNHLY, CDR2 FYNNEI. Sequencing was carried out using synovial fluid, either unsorted or a sorted T cell fraction (not recorded which). This clonotype was sampled from a male donor with ankylosing spondylitis. The V call is TRBV2, the J call TRBJ1-3; D is uncertain. CDR3 coding DNA: TGTGCCAGCAGTGATGACTCTGGAAACACCATATATTTT. It specifies CASSDDSGNTIYF.